This T cell receptor (beta chain) was profiled in a study of cytomegalovirus exposure and HLA in healthy donors. Only in-frame clones appear in the TCRdb table, and some are missing; sequencing was by immunoSEQ multiplex PCR. The data show about 120,000 clones, with about 91% seen just once and more than 1.5% held by the top ten. Germline V gene sequence: CDR1 SGHKS, CDR2 YYEKEE (reference sequence). The CDR3 length is 16 residues. Trimming left V 3 bases short and J 0 bases short, with 16 bases between. Relative to its sample, this clone is medium-sized. V usage is TRBV5-5 and J usage is TRBJ2-7, with D maybe TRBD1 (6 bases). The sequence was obtained from a man younger than 35 in good health and CMV-seronegative. Material for sequencing was PBMCs. The chain's CDR3 is CASSSLIQGSSYEQYF. For the CDR3, the DNA is TGTGCCAGCAGCTCACTAATACAGGGTTCCTCCTACGAGCAGTACTTC.